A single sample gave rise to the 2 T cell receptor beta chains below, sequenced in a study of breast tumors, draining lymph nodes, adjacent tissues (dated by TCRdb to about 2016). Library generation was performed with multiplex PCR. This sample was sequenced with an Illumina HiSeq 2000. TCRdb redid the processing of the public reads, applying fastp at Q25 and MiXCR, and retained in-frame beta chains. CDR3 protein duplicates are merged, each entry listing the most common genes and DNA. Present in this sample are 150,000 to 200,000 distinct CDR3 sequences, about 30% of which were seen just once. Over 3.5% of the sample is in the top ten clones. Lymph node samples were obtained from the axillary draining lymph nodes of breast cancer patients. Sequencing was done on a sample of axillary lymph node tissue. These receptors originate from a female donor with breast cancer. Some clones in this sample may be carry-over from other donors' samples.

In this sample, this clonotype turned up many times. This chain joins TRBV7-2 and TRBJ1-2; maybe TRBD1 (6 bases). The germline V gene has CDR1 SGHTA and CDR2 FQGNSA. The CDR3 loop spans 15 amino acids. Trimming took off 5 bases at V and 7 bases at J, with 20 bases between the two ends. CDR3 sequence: CASSTYLTEGGGYTF. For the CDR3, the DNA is TGTGCCAGCAGCACTTACCTCACGGAGGGGGGTGGCTACACCTTC.

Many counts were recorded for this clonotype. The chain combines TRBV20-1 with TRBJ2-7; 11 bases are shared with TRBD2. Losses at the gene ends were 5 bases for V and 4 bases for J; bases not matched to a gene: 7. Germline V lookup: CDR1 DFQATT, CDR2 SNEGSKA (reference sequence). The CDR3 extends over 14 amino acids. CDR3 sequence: CSAETGTSGYEQYF. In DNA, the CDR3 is TGCAGTGCTGAAACCGGGACTAGCGGTTACGAGCAGTACTTC.